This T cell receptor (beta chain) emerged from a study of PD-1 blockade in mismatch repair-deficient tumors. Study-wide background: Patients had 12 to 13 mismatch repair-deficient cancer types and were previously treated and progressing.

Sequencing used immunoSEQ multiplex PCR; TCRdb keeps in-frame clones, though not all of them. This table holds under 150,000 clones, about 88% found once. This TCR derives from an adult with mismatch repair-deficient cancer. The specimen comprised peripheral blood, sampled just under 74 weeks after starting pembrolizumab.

The DNA for the CDR3 is TGTGCCAGCAGCGGGACCCCGACCGACTATAATGAAAAACTGTTTTTT. Protein product: CASSGTPTDYNEKLFF. The V gene is TRBV7-9, the J gene TRBJ1-4; a possible D gene is TRBD1 (5 bases). This CDR3 comprises 16 residues. Germline V gene sequence: CDR1 SEHNR, CDR2 FQNEAQ (reference sequence). Trimming pared 5 bases from V and 4 bases from J, leaving 17 bases between.